This TCR beta chain was captured in a study of long-term antiretroviral therapy in people with HIV. Whole-study results and caveats: At every time point, clones expanded before ART dominated the repertoire. Absence of data on ART adherence, viral resistance or therapy changes was noted. Diversity measured after ART increased yet remained under transplant donor controls.

Germline lookup yields CDR1 SGHNT and CDR2 YYREEE (reference sequence). The CDR3 has 17 amino acids. Trimming removed 0 bases at V and 2 bases at J, with 17 bases between. Researchers report immunoSEQ v3.0 was run at survey level. TCRdb keeps only in-frame clones here, not all; method: immunoSEQ multiplex PCR. The repertoire holds 40,000 or so clones, with 80% to 85% as singletons. With respect to this clone: Its target is unknown.

The J gene is TRBJ1-2, the V gene TRBV5-4; TRBD1 is a possible D gene (6 bases). The input for sequencing was unsorted PBMCs, taken 1 year after starting antiretroviral therapy. The TCR comes from a man aged 18-30 years with HIV. The CDR3 is CASSLAGVLEGNYGYTF. The CDR3 nucleotides read TGTGCCAGCAGCTTGGCAGGGGTACTAGAAGGGAACTATGGCTACACCTTC.